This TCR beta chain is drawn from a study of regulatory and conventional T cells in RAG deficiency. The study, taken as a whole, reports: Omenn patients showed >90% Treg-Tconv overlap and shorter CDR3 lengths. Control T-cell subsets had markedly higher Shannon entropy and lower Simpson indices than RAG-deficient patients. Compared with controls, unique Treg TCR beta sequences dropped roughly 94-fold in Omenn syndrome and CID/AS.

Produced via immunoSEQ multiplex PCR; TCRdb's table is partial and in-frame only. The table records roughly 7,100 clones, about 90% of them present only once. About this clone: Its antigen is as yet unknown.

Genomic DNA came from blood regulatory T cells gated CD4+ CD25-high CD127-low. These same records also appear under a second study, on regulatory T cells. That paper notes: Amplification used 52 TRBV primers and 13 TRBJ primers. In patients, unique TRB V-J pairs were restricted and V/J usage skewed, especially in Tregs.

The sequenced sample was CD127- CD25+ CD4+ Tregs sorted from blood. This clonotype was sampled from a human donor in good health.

The CDR3 nucleotides read TGTGCCTGGAGTGAACTTAGCCACAGGCGAACCGGGGAGCTGTTTTTT. Protein product: CAWSELSHRRTGELFF. The chain carries TRBV30 and TRBJ2-2, with D tentatively TRBD1 (5 bases). The V gene lost 1 base and the J gene lost 5 bases, with 17 bases spanning the gap. Germline CDR1 GTSNPN, CDR2 SVGIG (reference sequence). The CDR3 has 16 residues.